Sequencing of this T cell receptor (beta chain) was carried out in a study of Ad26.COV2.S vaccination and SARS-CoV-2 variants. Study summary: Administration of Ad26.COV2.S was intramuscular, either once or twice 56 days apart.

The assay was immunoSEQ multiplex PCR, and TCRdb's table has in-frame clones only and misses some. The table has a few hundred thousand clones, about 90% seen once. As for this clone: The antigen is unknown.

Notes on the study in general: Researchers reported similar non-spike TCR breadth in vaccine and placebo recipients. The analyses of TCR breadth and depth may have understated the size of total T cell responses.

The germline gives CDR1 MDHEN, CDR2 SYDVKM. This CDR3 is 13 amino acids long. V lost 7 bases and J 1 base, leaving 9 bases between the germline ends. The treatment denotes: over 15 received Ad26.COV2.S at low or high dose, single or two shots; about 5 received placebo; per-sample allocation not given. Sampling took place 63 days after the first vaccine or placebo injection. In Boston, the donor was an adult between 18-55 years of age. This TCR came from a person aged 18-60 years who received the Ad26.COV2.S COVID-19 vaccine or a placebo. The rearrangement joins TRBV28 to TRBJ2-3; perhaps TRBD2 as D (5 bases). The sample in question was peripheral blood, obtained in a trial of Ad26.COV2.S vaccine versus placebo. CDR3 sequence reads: CASTRRGTDTQYF. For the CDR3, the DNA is TGTGCCAGCACTAGGCGGGGCACAGATACGCAGTATTTT.